This T cell receptor beta chain came from a study of blood T cell repertoires in COVID-19. Across the study: Italy, Spain and the United States were the sources of the convalescent and acute COVID-19 samples.

With V trimmed by 6 bases and J by 8 bases, 11 bases remained unmatched. Per germline, CDR1 ENHRY and CDR2 SYGVKD. The CDR3 covers 15 residues. Using immunoSEQ multiplex PCR, the repertoire was profiled, and TCRdb retains in-frame clones only, with some absent. The sample carries about 490,000 clones, approximately 83% recorded once. The clonotype comes from a human donor in a cohort sampled during active COVID-19. The sample was peripheral blood. V and J are TRBV10-3 and TRBJ2-1; 9 nucleotides match TRBD2. The DNA for the CDR3 is TGTGCCATCAGGCCAGCGGGAGGCCCGTCGTATGAGCAGTTCTTC. Its translation: CAIRPAGGPSYEQFF.